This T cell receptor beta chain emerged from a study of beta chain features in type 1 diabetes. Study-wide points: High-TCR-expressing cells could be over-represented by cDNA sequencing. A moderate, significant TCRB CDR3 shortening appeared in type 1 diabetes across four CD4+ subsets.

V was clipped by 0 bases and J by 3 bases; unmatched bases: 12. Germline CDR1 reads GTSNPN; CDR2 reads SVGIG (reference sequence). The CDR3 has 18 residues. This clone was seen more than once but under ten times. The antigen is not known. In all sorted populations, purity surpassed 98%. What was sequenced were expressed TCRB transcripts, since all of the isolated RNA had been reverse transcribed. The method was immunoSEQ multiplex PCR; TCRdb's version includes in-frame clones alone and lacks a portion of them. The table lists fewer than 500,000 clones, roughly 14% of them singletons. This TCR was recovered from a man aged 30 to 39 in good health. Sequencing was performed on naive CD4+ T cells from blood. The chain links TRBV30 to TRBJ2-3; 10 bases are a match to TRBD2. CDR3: CAWSVLPSLAGNTDTQYF. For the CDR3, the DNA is TGTGCCTGGAGTGTACTTCCTTCACTAGCGGGAAATACAGATACGCAGTATTTT. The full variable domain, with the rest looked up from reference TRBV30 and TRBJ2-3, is SQTIHQWPATLVQPVGSPLSLECTVEGTSNPNLYWYRQAAGRGLQLLFYSVGIGQISSEVPQNLSASRPQDRQFILSSKKLLLSDSGFYLCAWSVLPSLAGNTDTQYFGPGTRLTVL.